A single sample is the source of the 16 T cell receptor beta chains below, sequenced in a study of blood T cells in healthy people across ages. Together with a sample-barcoded 5' primer, a J-beta primer mix was included in a second PCR lasting about 6 to 11 cycles. TCRdb recomputed calls from the 5' RACE reads with MiXCR, one row per CDR3 protein. The sample records some 900,000 distinct CDR3 sequences, more than 25% being singletons. Sequences were obtained from blood. The receptor set was obtained from a woman aged 80 or older in good health.

This clonotype has ten or more counts. This rearrangement joins TRBV6-1 to TRBJ1-2; 11 positions agree with TRBD1. CDR1 and CDR2 (germline): MNHNS, SASEGT. The CDR3 consists of 18 residues. Trimming cost V 6 bases and J 0 bases; bases outside gene matches: 12. The CDR3 DNA reads as TGTGCCAGCAGGGGACAGGACAGGGGGCATAGAGCTAACTATGGCTACACCTTC. Its translation: CASRGQDRGHRANYGYTF.

This clonotype was detected many times. This chain links TRBV9 with TRBJ2-4; no clear D gene. CDR1 and CDR2 from the germline V gene are SGDLS and YYNGEE. The CDR3 totals 13 residues. V was pared by 3 bases and J by 6 bases, with 10 bases between. This CDR3 is CASSAVVGNIQYF. The DNA of the CDR3 is TGTGCCAGCAGCGCCGTCGTTGGAAACATTCAGTACTTC.

This clonotype came up a few times. V and J are TRBV20-1 and TRBJ1-5, with D possibly being TRBD1 (6 bases). This CDR3 region has 13 residues. V lost 2 bases and J 7 bases, leaving 12 bases between the germline ends. CDR1 is DFQATT, CDR2 SNEGSKA, per germline (reference sequence). CDR3 DNA: TGCAGTGCTAGACAGGGGACGGGGCAGCCCCAGCATTTT. Residues: CSARQGTGQPQHF.

J is TRBJ2-3 and V is TRBV7-9; TRBD2 agrees at 10 bases. The DNA matches TRBJ2-7 better at its end, which makes the J call doubtful. Germline V gives CDR1 SEHNR, CDR2 FQNEAQ (reference sequence). The CDR3 spans 16 residues. The CDR3 spells CASSQPKRTSGGEQYF. Here the CDR3 DNA reads TGTGCCAGCAGCCAACCTAAGAGGACTAGCGGAGGGGAGCAGTACTTC.

There are many counts of this clonotype. The chain carries TRBV7-9 and TRBJ1-1, with TRBD1 matching over 8 bases. There are 15 residues in the CDR3. Unmatched junction bases numbered 8, after V lost 5 bases and J lost 3 bases. CDR1 SEHNR and CDR2 FQNEAQ come from the germline V gene (reference sequence). Here the CDR3 DNA reads TGTGCCAGCAGCCCCCGGACAGGGCTACACACTGAAGCTTTCTTT. Encoded protein: CASSPRTGLHTEAFF. The full variable domain, rest sourced from reference TRBV7-9 and TRBJ1-1, is DTGVSQNPRHKITKRGQNVTFRCDPISEHNRLYWYRQTLGQGPEFLTYFQNEAQLEKSRLLSDRFSAERPKGSFSTLEIQRTEQGDSAMYLCASSPRTGLHTEAFFGQGTRLTVV.

This clonotype was recorded many times. V gene TRBV5-1 combines with J gene TRBJ2-1; 8 positions match TRBD1. From germline, CDR1 is SGHRS and CDR2 YFSETQ. This CDR3 spans 15 amino acids. After removal of 7 bases from V and 5 bases from J, the junction contained 11 bases not matched to a gene. The CDR3 sequence: CASRPGQGVNNEQFF. CDR3 sequence (DNA): TGCGCCAGCCGACCCGGACAGGGTGTGAACAATGAGCAGTTCTTC.

In this sample, this clonotype turned up a few times. Being one base from a much bigger clone, this may be a read error. The chain has TRBV12-3 or TRBV12-4 and TRBJ2-3; 7 nucleotides line up with TRBD1. This CDR3 is built from 13 residues. For the CDR3, the DNA is TGTGCCAGCAGCCGACAGGGATCAGATGCGCAGTATTTT. Translated: CASSRQGSDAQYF.

The V and J genes are TRBV7-9 and TRBJ1-2, with D uncertain. From germline, CDR1 is SEHNR and CDR2 FQNEAQ (reference sequence). The CDR3 covers 16 residues. The V and J ends lost 5 bases and 2 bases respectively, with 18 bases between them. CDR3 region: CASSPPRDPGNYGYTF. Written as DNA, the CDR3 is TGTGCCAGCAGCCCTCCGAGAGACCCGGGGAACTATGGCTACACCTTC.

V and J are TRBV12-3 or TRBV12-4 and TRBJ2-4, with 7 bases that match TRBD1. This CDR3 region has 11 residues. Trimming cost V 6 bases and J 13 bases; bases outside gene matches: 6. CDR3 nucleotide sequence: TGTGCCAGCAGCTATGACAGGGAGCAGTACTTC. Translation gives CASSYDREQYF.

There are many counts of this clonotype. The chain uses TRBV18 and TRBJ2-7; D is ambiguous. The CDR3 has 15 residues. CDR1 and CDR2 from the germline V gene are KGHSH and LQKENI. V dropped 2 bases and J dropped 2 bases, with 13 bases sitting between them. CDR3 loop: CASSPMSARTYEQYF. For the CDR3, the DNA is TGTGCCAGCTCACCAATGTCGGCCAGAACCTACGAGCAGTACTTC.

The chain links TRBV20-1 to TRBJ2-3, with TRBD2 matching over 9 bases. This CDR3 is built from 15 residues. Germline CDR1 reads DFQATT; CDR2 reads SNEGSKA (reference sequence). Trimming took 3 bases from V and 4 from J; bases not matched to a gene: 8. CDR3 sequence reads: CSARIDSGSADTQYF. DNA for the CDR3: TGCAGTGCTAGGATAGATAGCGGGAGCGCAGATACGCAGTATTTT.

The V and J genes are TRBV7-2 and TRBJ1-5; D is uncertain. V lost 5 bases to trimming and J lost 7 bases, with 12 bases between them. The CDR3 is 13 amino acids. The germline V gene encodes CDR1 SGHTA and CDR2 FQGNSA. The CDR3 DNA is TGTGCCAGCAGCGGGCAGGCAGGCCAGCCCCAGCATTTT. It specifies CASSGQAGQPQHF.

This clonotype was seen more than once but under ten times. This chain connects TRBV7-8 to TRBJ1-2, with D possibly being TRBD1 (6 bases). This CDR3 contains 15 residues. V gave up 5 bases and J gave up 7 bases, with 20 bases separating them. Germline V gene data show CDR1 as SGHVS and CDR2 as FQNEAQ. CDR3 region: CASSPRGGGLGGYTF. CDR3 sequence (DNA): TGTGCCAGCAGCCCCCGAGGGGGGGGGCTGGGTGGCTACACCTTC.

This clonotype has a count of ten or more. DNA for the CDR3: TGCGCCAGCAGCTTAACCAGCGGGGGGGGACAAGAGACCCAGTACTTC. It is translated as CASSLTSGGGQETQYF. The chain couples TRBV5-1 to TRBJ2-5; TRBD2 matches at 10 bases. V trimming: 2 bases; J trimming: 2 bases; junction bases outside the gene matches: 6. Germline CDR1 is SGHRS and CDR2 is YFSETQ. The length of the CDR3 is 16 residues.

This clonotype was observed many times. The CDR3 DNA is TGTGCCAGCCAAACTCGGACAGCCGGCACAGATACGCAGTATTTT. Encoded protein: CASQTRTAGTDTQYF. The rearrangement uses TRBV6-6 and TRBJ2-3; a weak D match, TRBD1 (6 bases). CDR3 length: 15 amino acids. V gave up 8 bases and J gave up 1 base, with 16 bases separating them. Germline V gene data show CDR1 as MNHNY and CDR2 as SVGAGI (reference sequence).

In regard to this clonotype: A read error is possible here, since a much larger clone lies one base away. This chain joins TRBV20-1 and TRBJ1-4; TRBD1 aligns across 9 bases. There are 14 residues in the CDR3. The germline V gene encodes CDR1 DFQATT and CDR2 SNEGSKA (reference sequence). V lost 6 bases and J lost 4; bases outside the gene matches: 6. CDR3 residues: CSALRTGDNEKLFF. The CDR3 nucleotides read TGCAGTGCCCTCCGGACAGGGGATAATGAAAAACTGTTTTTT.